The clone carrying this T cell receptor beta chain was counted a single time. Using immunoSEQ multiplex PCR, the repertoire was profiled, and TCRdb retains in-frame clones only, with some absent. The repertoire holds tens of thousands of clones, approximately 92% seen once, with approximately 0.4% in the top ten. This specimen belongs to a study of technical replicates of blood from a handful of donors. The CDR3 spans 14 residues. Looked up from germline, CDR1 is SGHVS and CDR2 is FQNEAQ. V lost 4 bases to trimming and J lost 5 bases; unmatched junction nucleotides: 7. The sequenced sample consisted of T cells isolated from PBMCs. The clonotype originates from a human donor in good health. Some clones in this sample may be carry-over from other donors' samples. The V gene is TRBV7-8, the J gene TRBJ1-1, with TRBD1 matching over 7 bases. CDR3 DNA sequence: TGTGCCAGCAGCTGGAGACAGGGTGCAACTGAAGCTTTCTTT. Translated: CASSWRQGATEAFF. Using reference TRBV7-8 and TRBJ1-1 for the parts outside the CDR3, the full variable domain is GAGVSQSPRYKVAKRGQDVALRCDPISGHVSLFWYQQALGQGPEFLTYFQNEAQLDKSGLPSDRFFAERPEGSVSTLKIQRTQQEDSAVYLCASSWRQGATEAFFGQGTRLTVV.